This T cell receptor (beta chain) was sequenced in a study of CD8 T cells in ankylosing spondylitis. Ten or more counts support this clonotype. MiXCR was run by TCRdb on the 5' RACE reads, yielding one entry per CDR3 protein. The sample has more than 150,000 distinct CDR3 sequences; 15% to 20% are singletons. Sequencing was carried out using blood, either unsorted or a sorted T cell fraction (not recorded which). The clonotype comes from a male donor aged 5-29 years with ankylosing spondylitis or in good health (not recorded which).

The CDR3 is CASSLQDGGGYGYTF. The CDR3 DNA reads TGTGCCAGCAGTCTCCAGGACGGGGGGGGCTATGGCTACACCTTC. The chain links TRBV27 to TRBJ1-2, with D possibly TRBD1 on 5 matching bases. The CDR3 consists of 15 residues. Trimming removed 5 bases from V and 4 bases from J, with 17 bases in between. Germline values: CDR1 MNHEY, CDR2 SMNVEV (reference sequence).